This entry lists 15 T cell receptor beta chains sequenced from one sample in a study of neoadjuvant anti-PD-1 for oral cavity cancer. Produced via immunoSEQ multiplex PCR; TCRdb's table is partial and in-frame only. In the table there are over 13,000 clones, about 75% of which are singletons. The sample's time point: after neoadjuvant nivolumab, at surgical resection. Specimen: PBMCs, collected after nivolumab (anti-PD-1) treatment. All receptors derive from a person aged 40 to 85 with oral cavity squamous cell carcinoma.

The V call is TRBV6-6, the J call TRBJ2-7, with a tentative D call TRBD2 (6 bases). This CDR3 is 14 amino acids long. V was cut by 0 bases and J by 3 bases, with 9 bases left in between. Germline loops: CDR1 MNHNY, CDR2 SVGAGI (reference sequence). CDR3 sequence (DNA): TGTGCCAGCAGTTACTCGGCGGGATACTACGAGCAGTACTTC. Residues: CASSYSAGYYEQYF.

J is TRBJ2-7 and V is TRBV7-9; 13 bases map to TRBD2. Germline V gives CDR1 SEHNR, CDR2 FQNEAQ (reference sequence). Trimming took 5 bases from V and 2 from J; bases not matched to a gene: 3. This CDR3 has 15 amino acids. The CDR3 loop is CASSPTSGRTYEQYF. CDR3 nucleotide sequence: TGTGCCAGCAGCCCGACTAGCGGGAGGACCTACGAGCAGTACTTC.

The genes are TRBV19 and TRBJ1-5, with a weak D call TRBD1 (6 bases). The CDR3 extends over 15 amino acids. V gave up 9 bases and J gave up 3 bases, with 18 bases separating them. Germline V gives CDR1 LNHDA, CDR2 SQIVND (reference sequence). The CDR3: CASRQDGMDNQPQHF. DNA for the CDR3: TGTGCCAGCCGACAGGATGGGATGGACAATCAGCCCCAGCATTTT.

This chain connects TRBV11-2 to TRBJ1-1, with a weak D call TRBD1 (5 bases). The CDR3 contains 14 residues. The V gene's germline CDR1 is SGHAT and CDR2 FQNNGV. The V end was cut by 3 bases, the J end by 4 bases, with 12 bases between. The CDR3 is CASSFPREVTEAFF. CDR3 DNA: TGTGCCAGCAGCTTCCCCAGGGAGGTCACTGAAGCTTTCTTT.

This clone was seen just once. This chain uses TRBV6-1 with TRBJ2-1; 7 bases map to TRBD1. Germline V gene data show CDR1 as MNHNS and CDR2 as SASEGT. The CDR3 contains 14 residues. The trim removed 5 bases at V and 9 bases at J, leaving 10 bases unmatched. DNA for the CDR3: TGTGCCAGCAGTCCCATGACAGGGAGTAGTGAGCAGTTCTTC. It translates to CASSPMTGSSEQFF.

V is TRBV15 and J is TRBJ1-5; 8 nucleotides line up with TRBD1. J gave up 7 bases and V 7 bases, and 9 bases lay outside the gene matches. In germline, CDR1 is LNHNV, CDR2 YYDKDF (reference sequence). CDR3 length equals 14 residues. CDR3 amino acids: CATKQTGVRQPQHF. CDR3 DNA: TGTGCCACCAAACAGACAGGGGTTAGACAGCCCCAGCATTTT.

The chain is built from TRBV4-1 and TRBJ2-3; a weak D match, TRBD1 (5 bases). The CDR3 spans 13 residues. Trimming took off 0 bases at V and 5 bases at J, with 6 bases between the two ends. CDR1 is MGHRA, CDR2 YSYEKL, per germline. In DNA form, the CDR3 reads TGCGCCAGCAGCCAAGATCAGGGAGATACGCAGTATTTT. Its translation is CASSQDQGDTQYF.

The CDR3 protein is CASSYSTRGVRYF. DNA for the CDR3: TGTGCCAGCAGTTACTCGACGAGGGGGGTTCGGTACTTC. The rearrangement links TRBV6-5 to TRBJ2-7; D possibly matches TRBD1 or TRBD2 (6 bases each). V was shortened by 0 bases and J by 12 bases, with 15 bases between the two germline ends. Germline lookup yields CDR1 MNHEY and CDR2 SVGAGI. The CDR3 consists of 13 residues.

This clone was counted a few times. This chain uses TRBV5-1 with TRBJ1-2; no clear D. The CDR3 covers 14 residues. Per germline, CDR1 SGHRS and CDR2 YFSETQ. Between the trimmed V and J ends, which lost 0 bases and 5 bases, there was a span of 11 bases. DNA of the CDR3: TGCGCCAGCAGCTTGGGCAGCCTTCGTTATGGCTACACCTTC. It specifies CASSLGSLRYGYTF.

The chain recombines TRBV6-1 with TRBJ2-3, with D possibly matching TRBD1 (6 bases). Germline V gives CDR1 MNHNS, CDR2 SASEGT. This CDR3 has 14 residues. V lost 1 base and J lost 4, with 9 bases in between. CDR3 region: CASSEDRAPDTQYF. CDR3 in DNA: TGTGCCAGCAGTGAAGACAGGGCCCCAGATACGCAGTATTTT.

This CDR3 reads CASRAPRGLTEAFF. CDR3 DNA sequence: TGTGCCAGCAGGGCCCCCAGGGGGCTCACTGAAGCTTTCTTT. The V gene is TRBV2, the J gene TRBJ1-1, with 8 bases matching TRBD1. V was clipped by 6 bases and J by 4 bases; unmatched bases: 7. Germline V gives CDR1 SNHLY, CDR2 FYNNEI. The CDR3 is 14 amino acids.

This clone was counted a few times. V and J are TRBV7-8 and TRBJ2-7; 9 bases align to TRBD1. Germline lookup yields CDR1 SGHVS and CDR2 FQNEAQ. V gave up 4 bases and J gave up 1 base; unmatched junction bases: 5. This CDR3 region has 15 residues. CDR3 DNA: TGTGCCAGCAGCTCCCCGGGACAGGGTTCCTACGAGCAGTACTTC. It encodes CASSSPGQGSYEQYF.

This clone is a singleton in its sample. The chain has TRBV29-1 and TRBJ2-1; unclear D gene. Trimming left V 0 bases short and J 3 bases short, with 6 bases between. Germline-derived CDR1 and CDR2 are SQVTM and ANQGSEA. This CDR3 has 13 amino acids. The CDR3 DNA reads TGCAGCGTTGAAGAGTCCCGCTACAATGAGCAGTTCTTC. Translation gives CSVEESRYNEQFF.

The chain recombines TRBV5-1 with TRBJ1-4, with D hard to call. CDR3 length: 14 residues. CDR1 SGHRS and CDR2 YFSETQ come from the germline V gene. Trimming cost V 3 bases and J 7 bases, with 13 bases left between them. The CDR3 sequence is CASSSIPGGEKLFF. CDR3 sequence (DNA): TGCGCCAGCAGCTCAATCCCGGGAGGTGAAAAACTGTTTTTT. Using reference TRBV5-1 and TRBJ1-4 for the parts outside the CDR3, the full variable domain is KAGVTQTPRYLIKTRGQQVTLSCSPISGHRSVSWYQQTPGQGLQFLFEYFSETQRNKGNFPGRFSGRQFSNSRSEMNVSTLELGDSALYLCASSSIPGGEKLFFGSGTQLSVL.

The gene calls are TRBV7-8 and TRBJ2-7; the D gene is possibly TRBD2 (5 bases). Germline assignment: CDR1 SGHVS and CDR2 FQNEAQ. Trimming stripped 3 bases from V and 7 bases from J, with 16 bases between. This CDR3 is built from 14 residues. CDR3 sequence (DNA): TGTGCCAGCAGCTTTGGTGCTCGGGGTCTGGAGCAGTACTTC. It yields the protein CASSFGARGLEQYF.